These 22 T cell receptor beta chains came from one sample sequenced in a study of OX40 agonist ivuxolimab in advanced cancers. TCRdb's table, derived via immunoSEQ multiplex PCR, lists solely in-frame clones and lacks some. Of 30,000 to 35,000 clones listed, 65% to 90% were seen once; the top ten hold about 1.3%. Source: CD4+ or CD8+ T cells sorted from blood, taken in a trial of the OX40 agonist ivuxolimab. These receptors were taken from an adult with an advanced solid tumor such as melanoma, head and neck, liver or kidney cancer.

J is TRBJ2-2 and V is TRBV7-6, with D tentatively TRBD1 (5 bases). The CDR3 contains 14 residues. The germline V and J ends were trimmed by 1 base and 8 bases, with 11 bases remaining between them. The germline V gene has CDR1 SGHVS and CDR2 FNYEAQ. DNA of the CDR3: TGTGCCAGCAGCTTAGGACAAGGGGCTGGGGAGCTGTTTTTT. Encoded protein: CASSLGQGAGELFF.

This clone came up a few times. V gene TRBV7-2 combines with J gene TRBJ1-2; TRBD1 matches 12 bases. The CDR3 contains 16 residues. J gave up 8 bases and V 5 bases, and 12 bases lay outside the gene matches. Looked up from germline, CDR1 is SGHTA and CDR2 is FQGNSA. CDR3 DNA sequence: TGTGCCAGCAGCCCTGACCTCGGGACAGGGGGCGCCGGCTACACCTTC. It codes for CASSPDLGTGGAGYTF.

The chain is built from TRBV5-5 and TRBJ2-1; D possibly corresponds to TRBD1 (6 bases). The CDR3 runs 12 residues. Germline V gene data show CDR1 as SGHKS and CDR2 as YYEKEE (reference sequence). Trimming stripped 2 bases from V and 7 bases from J, with 7 bases between. CDR3 coding DNA: TGTGCCAGCAGCTTACAGGGAAATGAGCAGTTCTTC. It codes for CASSLQGNEQFF.

In this sample, this clone turned up once. This chain uses TRBV15 with TRBJ2-7; TRBD1 matches 7 bases. Germline CDR1 is LNHNV and CDR2 is YYDKDF (reference sequence). The J segment lost 0 bases and the V segment lost 6 bases, leaving 11 bases of the junction unmatched. There are 16 residues in the CDR3. CDR3 in DNA: TGTGCCACCAGGAAAACAGGGGACACAAGCTCCTACGAGCAGTACTTC. Protein: CATRKTGDTSSYEQYF.

The chain links TRBV5-1 to TRBJ2-3; unclear D gene. Germline V gene lookup returns CDR1 SGHRS and CDR2 YFSETQ. There are 14 residues in the CDR3. V lost 4 bases, J lost 6 bases, and 15 bases lay in between. This chain's CDR3 is CASSPGPAPDTQYF. The CDR3 DNA follows: TGCGCCAGCAGCCCGGGCCCAGCGCCGGATACGCAGTATTTT.

V and J are TRBV30 and TRBJ1-1; tentatively, D is TRBD1 (5 bases). This CDR3 has 12 residues. Trimming cost V 4 bases and J 12 bases, with 18 bases left between them. Germline CDR1 is GTSNPN and CDR2 is SVGIG (reference sequence). CDR3 region: CAWTQSWGASFF. The CDR3 DNA sequence: TGTGCCTGGACCCAGTCATGGGGCGCATCTTTCTTT.

This clone was observed a handful of times. The V and J genes are TRBV7-9 and TRBJ1-1, with D perhaps TRBD1 (6 bases). Trimming took 1 base from V and 4 from J, leaving 13 bases between them. The germline CDR1 and CDR2 sequences are SEHNR and FQNEAQ (reference sequence). CDR3 size: 15 residues. CDR3 sequence reads: CASSLDSGEGTEAFF. The CDR3 DNA is TGTGCCAGCAGCTTAGACTCAGGGGAGGGCACTGAAGCTTTCTTT.

The chain joins TRBV18 to TRBJ1-4, with D possibly TRBD1 on 5 matching bases. The V gene lost 3 bases and the J gene lost 12 bases, with 14 bases spanning the gap. This CDR3 is 13 amino acids long. In germline, CDR1 is KGHSH, CDR2 LQKENI. The CDR3 sequence: CASSPQQAGELFF. CDR3 nucleotide sequence: TGTGCCAGCTCACCTCAACAGGCTGGGGAACTGTTTTTT.

This clone was seen more than once but under ten times. V usage is TRBV30 and J usage is TRBJ2-5, with no clear D. CDR3 size: 12 residues. Germline assignment: CDR1 GTSNPN and CDR2 SVGIG (reference sequence). The V and J ends lost 2 bases and 3 bases respectively, with 7 bases between them. CDR3 residues: CAWSYRKETQYF. In nucleotides, the CDR3 is TGTGCCTGGAGTTATAGGAAAGAGACCCAGTACTTC.

The chain is built from TRBV28 and TRBJ2-7; D ambiguous. CDR1 is MDHEN and CDR2 is SYDVKM in the germline V gene. The CDR3 is 13 amino acids. The V end was cut by 3 bases, the J end by 2 bases, with 8 bases between. The CDR3 here is CASSFSTTYEQYF. The CDR3 bases are TGTGCCAGCAGTTTTAGTACTACCTACGAGCAGTACTTC. Filled out from reference TRBV28 and TRBJ2-7, the complete variable domain reads DVKVTQSSRYLVKRTGEKVFLECVQDMDHENMFWYRQDPGLGLRLIYFSYDVKMKEKGDIPEGYSVSREKKERFSLILESASTNQTSMYLCASSFSTTYEQYFGPGTRLTVT.

The rearrangement joins TRBV5-8 to TRBJ1-3, with D perhaps TRBD1 (6 bases). Germline V CDR1 and CDR2: SGHTS, YDEGEE. Trimming removed 0 bases at V and 0 bases at J, with 13 bases between. There are 17 residues in the CDR3. DNA for the CDR3: TGTGCCAGCAGCTTGGTAGGACAGCGTTACTCTGGAAACACCATATATTTT. Protein: CASSLVGQRYSGNTIYF.

The CDR3 loop is CASSQSLAGSYEQYF. In DNA form, the CDR3 reads TGCGCCAGCAGCCAAAGTCTAGCGGGAAGCTACGAGCAGTACTTC. The V call is TRBV4-3, the J call TRBJ2-7; 9 bases match TRBD2. V was pared by 2 bases and J by 3 bases, with 5 bases of the junction left unmatched. There are 15 residues in the CDR3. The germline V gene encodes CDR1 LGHNA and CDR2 YSLEER.

There are a few counts of this clone. The rearrangement joins TRBV10-3 to TRBJ1-3; D may be TRBD1 (5 bases). The germline V gene has CDR1 ENHRY and CDR2 SYGVKD. V shed 2 bases and J shed 3 bases, with 17 bases lying between them. CDR3 length: 17 amino acids. The CDR3 DNA reads TGTGCCATCAGTGAGCGGGGATGGGGCAGGATTGGAAACACCATATATTTT. Amino acid sequence: CAISERGWGRIGNTIYF.

The rearrangement uses TRBV19 and TRBJ1-1; no clear D. The CDR3 is 15 amino acids. Trimming left V 4 bases short and J 5 bases short, with 17 bases between. CDR1 and CDR2 (germline): LNHDA, SQIVND (reference sequence). The CDR3 nucleotides are TGTGCCAGTAGTAAGTACCCGGACGGTGAGACTGAAGCTTTCTTT. Amino acids: CASSKYPDGETEAFF.

CDR3 nucleotide sequence: TGCGCCAGCAGCTTGCTGACAGCCGACCAAGAGACCCAGTACTTC. It codes for CASSLLTADQETQYF. The chain combines TRBV5-1 with TRBJ2-5, with D possibly matching TRBD1 (5 bases). The CDR3 length is 15 residues. Per the germline V gene, CDR1 is SGHRS and CDR2 is YFSETQ. Trimming took off 1 base at V and 0 bases at J, with 10 bases between the two ends.

The chain combines TRBV4-2 with TRBJ2-1; 12 bases map to TRBD2. Germline lookup yields CDR1 LGHNA and CDR2 YNFKEQ. This CDR3 region has 16 residues. V was pared by 5 bases and J by 4 bases, with 6 bases of the junction left unmatched. CDR3 amino acids: CASSSRLAGVYNEQFF. CDR3 nucleotide sequence: TGTGCCAGCAGCTCCCGACTAGCGGGGGTGTACAATGAGCAGTTCTTC.

V gene TRBV5-1 combines with J gene TRBJ1-2, with TRBD1 matching over 7 bases. CDR1 and CDR2 from the germline V gene are SGHRS and YFSETQ. V was clipped by 4 bases and J by 7 bases; unmatched bases: 10. CDR3 length: 14 amino acids. In nucleotides, the CDR3 is TGCGCCAGCAGCCCTGGGGAGAGGGGGCCTGGCTACACCTTC. Protein: CASSPGERGPGYTF.

V gene TRBV5-6 combines with J gene TRBJ2-7, with D possibly TRBD1 on 6 matching bases. Germline V gene lookup returns CDR1 SGHDT and CDR2 YYEEEE. The V and J ends lost 4 bases and 2 bases respectively, with 13 bases between them. This CDR3 has 14 residues. The CDR3 DNA follows: TGTGCCAGCAGCCGGACAGAAATCACCTACGAGCAGTACTTC. Translated, it gives CASSRTEITYEQYF.

CDR3 region: CASSSPDRDSPLHF. CDR3 nucleotide sequence: TGTGCCAGCAGCTCCCCGGACAGGGATTCACCCCTCCACTTT. The chain combines TRBV5-8 with TRBJ1-6, with 8 bases aligning to TRBD1. The length of the CDR3 is 14 residues. CDR1 SGHTS and CDR2 YDEGEE come from the germline V gene. The V and J ends lost 3 bases and 8 bases, in that order; junction bases with no gene match: 4.

In nucleotides, the CDR3 is TGTGCCACTGGGACTAGCGGCCCCTACGAGCAGTACTTC. It encodes CATGTSGPYEQYF. The chain uses TRBV19 and TRBJ2-7; the match to TRBD2 covers 11 bases. With V trimmed by 10 bases and J by 2 bases, 4 bases remained unmatched. CDR1 LNHDA and CDR2 SQIVND come from the germline V gene (reference sequence). CDR3 length: 13 residues.

V and J are TRBV28 and TRBJ2-3; TRBD1 might be the D (6 bases). The CDR3 totals 11 residues. With 11 bases removed from V and 5 bases from J, the gap between germline ends came to 11 bases. Germline values: CDR1 MDHEN, CDR2 SYDVKM. CDR3 amino acids: CAGLQGDTQYF. In DNA, the CDR3 is TGTGCCGGATTACAGGGAGATACGCAGTATTTT.

V usage is TRBV2 and J usage is TRBJ2-2; possibly TRBD1 for D (5 bases). The germline gives CDR1 SNHLY, CDR2 FYNNEI. Trimming removed 8 bases from V and 7 bases from J, with 14 bases in between. This CDR3 comprises 13 residues. The CDR3 DNA is TGTGCCAGCGCCAGGGAATGGGGCGGGGAGCTGTTTTTT. This encodes CASAREWGGELFF.